Listed below are T cell receptor beta chains from one sample, sequenced in a study of Graves' ophthalmopathy and Graves' hyperthyroidism. TCRdb used MiXCR to reprocess the multiplex PCR reads, holding one entry per CDR3 protein. Altogether some 39,000 distinct CDR3 sequences are present, roughly 50% being singletons, with the ten largest covering about 26%. Sequencing was performed on peripheral blood. These TCRs come from an adult woman with stable Graves' hyperthyroidism. Each CDR3 is given with its conserved first and last residue. Each record gives: V gene, D gene, J gene, clone size, CDR3 protein, CDR3 DNA. A D gene is named only where the DNA matches it firmly. Clone size, where shown, is once, few, many, or a class for clones that have expanded.

v_call: TRBV7-2; d_call: -; j_call: TRBJ2-5; clone_size: many; cdr3_aa: CASSLARETQYF; cdr3_nt: TGTGCCAGCAGCTTAGCGAGAGAGACCCAGTACTTC
v_call: TRBV5-1; d_call: -; j_call: TRBJ1-1; clone_size: many; cdr3_aa: CASSPSNVAGTEAFF; cdr3_nt: TGCGCCAGCAGCCCATCCAACGTGGCTGGCACTGAAGCTTTCTTT
v_call: TRBV6-6; d_call: TRBD2; j_call: TRBJ2-7; clone_size: many; cdr3_aa: CASSTSGSSYEQYF; cdr3_nt: TGTGCCAGCAGTACTAGCGGGAGCTCCTACGAGCAGTACTTC
v_call: TRBV2; d_call: TRBD1; j_call: TRBJ2-7; clone_size: few; cdr3_aa: CASSEGDRVGEQYF; cdr3_nt: TGTGCCAGCAGTGAAGGGGACAGGGTCGGGGAGCAGTACTTC
v_call: TRBV20-1; d_call: -; j_call: TRBJ2-5; clone_size: many; cdr3_aa: CSATIVRGMETQYF; cdr3_nt: TGCAGTGCCACAATAGTCCGGGGCATGGAGACCCAGTACTTC
v_call: TRBV7-8; d_call: TRBD1; j_call: TRBJ2-7; clone_size: -; cdr3_aa: CASSSSAGTGASYEQYF; cdr3_nt: TGTGCCAGCAGCTCTAGCGCCGGGACAGGGGCCTCCTACGAGCAGTACTTC
v_call: TRBV7-2; d_call: -; j_call: TRBJ2-1; clone_size: -; cdr3_aa: CASSLGSAEQFF; cdr3_nt: TGTGCCAGCAGCTTAGGTTCGGCGGAGCAGTTCTTC
v_call: TRBV9; d_call: -; j_call: TRBJ2-2; clone_size: -; cdr3_aa: CASSVSGGTVDGELFF; cdr3_nt: TGTGCCAGCAGCGTTTCTGGCGGGACGGTGGACGGGGAGCTGTTTTTT
v_call: TRBV10-2; d_call: -; j_call: TRBJ1-2; clone_size: medium-sized; cdr3_aa: CASSDRASYGYTF; cdr3_nt: TGCGCCAGCAGTGACAGGGCCAGCTATGGCTACACCTTC
v_call: TRBV24-1; d_call: TRBD1; j_call: TRBJ1-5; clone_size: -; cdr3_aa: CATSPGTGYGNQPQHF; cdr3_nt: TGTGCCACCAGCCCGGGGACAGGGTACGGCAATCAGCCCCAGCATTTT